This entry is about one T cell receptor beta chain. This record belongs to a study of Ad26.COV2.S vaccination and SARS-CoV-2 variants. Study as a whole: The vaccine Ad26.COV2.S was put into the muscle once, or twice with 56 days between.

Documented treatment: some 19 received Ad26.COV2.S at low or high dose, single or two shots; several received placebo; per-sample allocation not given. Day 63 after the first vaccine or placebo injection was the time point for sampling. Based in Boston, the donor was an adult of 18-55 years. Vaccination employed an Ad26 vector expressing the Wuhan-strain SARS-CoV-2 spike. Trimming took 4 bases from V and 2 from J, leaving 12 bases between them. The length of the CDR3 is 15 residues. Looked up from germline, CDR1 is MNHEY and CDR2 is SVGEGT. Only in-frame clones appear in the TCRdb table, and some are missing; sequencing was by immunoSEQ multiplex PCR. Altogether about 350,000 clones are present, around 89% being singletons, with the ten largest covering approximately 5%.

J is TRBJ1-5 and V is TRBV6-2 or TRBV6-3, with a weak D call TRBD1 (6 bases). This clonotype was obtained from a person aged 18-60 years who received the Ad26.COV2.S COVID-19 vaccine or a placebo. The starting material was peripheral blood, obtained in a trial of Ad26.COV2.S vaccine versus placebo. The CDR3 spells CASSFTGIGNQPQHF. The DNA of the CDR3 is TGTGCCAGCAGTTTCACAGGGATCGGCAATCAGCCCCAGCATTTT.